This TCR beta chain was sequenced in a study of lymphopenia after photon versus proton radiotherapy. This clone was recorded only once. Profiled with immunoSEQ multiplex PCR; TCRdb holds only in-frame clones, not every one. There are under 20,000 clones in the sample; around 90% occur only once, and roughly 6.6% lies in the top ten. This CDR3 is 16 amino acids long. CDR1 SGHTA and CDR2 FQGNSA come from the germline V gene. V lost 2 bases to trimming and J lost 0 bases; unmatched junction nucleotides: 4. J is TRBJ1-5 and V is TRBV7-2; 7 bases are shared with TRBD1. Sample: peripheral blood, taken from a patient treated with photon-based radiotherapy. The sequence was collected from a man aged 55-75 years with pancreatic cancer. CDR3 region: CASSLLGQYSNQPQHF. The DNA for the CDR3 is TGTGCCAGCAGCTTATTGGGACAGTATAGCAATCAGCCCCAGCATTTT.